These 20 T cell receptor beta chains came from one sample sequenced in a study of cytomegalovirus exposure and HLA in healthy donors. This PCR relied on a set of 60 Vbeta primers and 13 Jbeta primers. Sequenced by immunoSEQ multiplex PCR; TCRdb stores in-frame clones only, minus some. In the table there are over 130,000 clones, approximately 80% of which are singletons. Sequenced sample: PBMCs. The source of these receptors is a male donor in good health and CMV-seronegative.

The chain is built from TRBV5-6 and TRBJ2-1; weak D call: TRBD1 (6 bases). The CDR3 spans 15 residues. V was trimmed by 1 base and J by 10 bases, leaving 18 bases between them. CDR1 is SGHDT and CDR2 is YYEEEE in the germline V gene. CDR3 in DNA: TGTGCCAGCAGCTTGTTTAATGGGGGCCCGGGGGAGCAGTTCTTC. Protein: CASSLFNGGPGEQFF.

The chain carries TRBV11-2 and TRBJ2-1, with 10 bases lining up with TRBD2. Germline assignment: CDR1 SGHAT and CDR2 FQNNGV. V lost 5 bases to trimming and J lost 7 bases; unmatched junction nucleotides: 8. This CDR3 is built from 15 residues. CDR3 DNA sequence: TGTGCCAGCAGCCCGTCTAGCGGGAGAGGAAATGAGCAGTTCTTC. Its translation is CASSPSSGRGNEQFF.

The rearrangement links TRBV9 to TRBJ1-1; possibly TRBD1 for D (5 bases). The CDR3 has 12 residues. Germline assignment: CDR1 SGDLS and CDR2 YYNGEE. V was clipped by 5 bases and J by 3 bases, with 8 bases between them. CDR3 region: CASSRGDTEAFF. CDR3 DNA sequence: TGTGCCAGCAGTCGGGGGGACACTGAAGCTTTCTTT. The whole variable domain, filled in from reference TRBV9 and TRBJ1-1, reads DSGVTQTPKHLITATGQRVTLRCSPRSGDLSVYWYQQSLDQGLQFLIQYYNGEERAKGNILERFSAQQFPDLHSELNLSSLELGDSALYFCASSRGDTEAFFGQGTRLTVV.

The J gene is TRBJ2-2, the V gene TRBV27; possibly TRBD1 for D (6 bases). CDR3 size: 14 residues. The germline V and J ends were trimmed by 3 bases and 7 bases, with 12 bases remaining between them. Per germline, CDR1 MNHEY and CDR2 SMNVEV (reference sequence). The chain's CDR3 is CASSFTGSGGELFF. The CDR3 DNA reads TGTGCCAGCAGTTTCACAGGGAGTGGCGGGGAGCTGTTTTTT.

This clone came up once. The V and J genes are TRBV5-4 and TRBJ2-5, with D maybe TRBD1 (5 bases). CDR3 size: 11 residues. V lost 7 bases, J lost 4 bases, and 8 bases lay in between. Germline V lookup: CDR1 SGHNT, CDR2 YYREEE (reference sequence). CDR3 in DNA: TGTGCCAGCGGGGCTAGAGAGACCCAGTACTTC. Amino acids: CASGARETQYF.

This rearrangement joins TRBV2 to TRBJ2-7, with TRBD2 as a possible D gene (6 bases). This CDR3 has 12 residues. From germline, CDR1 is SNHLY and CDR2 FYNNEI. The V gene lost 8 bases and the J gene lost 1 base, with 9 bases spanning the gap. In nucleotides, the CDR3 is TGTGCCAGCCTCCGGGGGTCCTACGAGCAGTACTTC. Protein: CASLRGSYEQYF.

The CDR3 DNA reads TGTGCTAGTGGTTTCGTCGGGGGGGCGACTAATGAAAAACTGTTTTTT. Encoded protein: CASGFVGGATNEKLFF. The chain employs TRBV12-5 and TRBJ1-4; D might be TRBD1 (6 bases). The V end was cut by 3 bases, the J end by 2 bases, with 13 bases between. CDR1 LGHNT and CDR2 FRNRAP come from the germline V gene. The CDR3 contains 16 residues.

This clone appeared a few times. CDR3 loop: CASSFALAGTDTQYF. CDR3 nucleotide sequence: TGTGCCAGCAGCTTTGCGCTAGCGGGCACAGATACGCAGTATTTT. The chain has TRBV12-1 and TRBJ2-3; TRBD2, the D gene given by the table, was not confirmed from the DNA. TRBV12-1 is a listed pseudogene. This CDR3 region has 15 residues.

The chain uses TRBV7-9 and TRBJ1-4, with no clear D. The CDR3 runs to 14 residues. V was shortened by 3 bases and J by 4 bases, with 9 bases between the two germline ends. Germline V gene data show CDR1 as SEHNR and CDR2 as FQNEAQ (reference sequence). This CDR3 is CASSLKVLNEKLFF. Written as DNA, the CDR3 is TGTGCCAGCAGCTTGAAAGTACTTAATGAAAAACTGTTTTTT.

This clone was counted once. The chain uses TRBV19 and TRBJ1-1, with 7 positions matching TRBD1. Germline assignment: CDR1 LNHDA and CDR2 SQIVND (reference sequence). V lost 5 bases, J lost 1 base, and 1 base stayed unmatched. This CDR3 comprises 13 residues. For the CDR3, the DNA is TGTGCCAGTAGTTGGGACAGGAACACTGAAGCTTTCTTT. Translating it yields CASSWDRNTEAFF.

The V and J genes are TRBV7-2 and TRBJ2-1; 7 bases map to TRBD2. J gave up 3 bases and V 6 bases, and 2 bases lay outside the gene matches. In germline, CDR1 is SGHTA, CDR2 FQGNSA. This CDR3 region has 13 residues. CDR3 DNA: TGTGCCAGCAGACTAGCGAGCTACAATGAGCAGTTCTTC. Residues: CASRLASYNEQFF.

The J gene is TRBJ1-2, the V gene TRBV5-1; 7 nucleotides align to TRBD1. The CDR3 has 16 residues. J was trimmed by 3 bases and V by 4 bases; bases with no gene match: 12. Germline CDR1 is SGHRS and CDR2 is YFSETQ. CDR3 region: CASSLEGTETYYGYTF. CDR3 nucleotides: TGCGCCAGCAGCCTGGAAGGGACAGAGACGTACTATGGCTACACCTTC. The full variable domain, rest sourced from reference TRBV5-1 and TRBJ1-2, is KAGVTQTPRYLIKTRGQQVTLSCSPISGHRSVSWYQQTPGQGLQFLFEYFSETQRNKGNFPGRFSGRQFSNSRSEMNVSTLELGDSALYLCASSLEGTETYYGYTFGSGTRLTVV.

V is TRBV18 and J is TRBJ2-1; D is unresolved. In germline, CDR1 is KGHSH, CDR2 LQKENI. CDR3 size: 15 residues. With 2 bases removed from V and 6 bases from J, the gap between germline ends came to 14 bases. The CDR3 protein is CASSPTTGLGNEQFF. The CDR3 DNA sequence: TGTGCCAGCTCACCAACGACGGGTCTGGGCAATGAGCAGTTCTTC. The full variable domain, in which reference TRBV18 and TRBJ2-1 provide the parts outside the CDR3, is NAGVMQNPRHLVRRRGQEARLRCSPMKGHSHVYWYRQLPEEGLKFMVYLQKENIIDESGMPKERFSAEFPKEGPSILRIQQVVRGDSAAYFCASSPTTGLGNEQFFGPGTRLTVL.

This rearrangement joins TRBV4-1 to TRBJ2-2; 8 bases align to TRBD2. CDR1 is MGHRA and CDR2 is YSYEKL in the germline V gene. V shed 0 bases and J 4 bases; nucleotides not matched to a gene: 4. The CDR3 covers 16 residues. The CDR3: CASSQDPAGVTGELFF. CDR3 coding DNA: TGCGCCAGCAGCCAAGATCCAGCGGGAGTCACCGGGGAGCTGTTTTTT.

The chain is built from TRBV27 and TRBJ2-2, with 10 bases identical to TRBD1. After removal of 6 bases from V and 3 bases from J, the junction contained 4 bases not matched to a gene. The CDR3 covers 15 residues. CDR1 is MNHEY, CDR2 SMNVEV, per germline (reference sequence). The CDR3 spells CASRGGTGDTGELFF. Here the CDR3 DNA reads TGTGCCAGCAGGGGGGGGACAGGGGACACCGGGGAGCTGTTTTTT.

The V call is TRBV11-2, the J call TRBJ1-5; no clear D. This CDR3 comprises 13 residues. The V gene lost 1 base and the J gene lost 4 bases, with 5 bases spanning the gap. CDR1 and CDR2 from the germline V gene are SGHAT and FQNNGV. CDR3: CASSLGANQPQHF. The CDR3 nucleotides read TGTGCCAGCAGCTTAGGCGCAAATCAGCCCCAGCATTTT.

This chain uses TRBV18 with TRBJ2-5, with TRBD1 matching over 11 bases. Trimming removed 4 bases from V and 4 bases from J; junction bases left unmatched: 2. The CDR3 is made up of 14 amino acids. Germline V gives CDR1 KGHSH, CDR2 LQKENI. The CDR3 DNA follows: TGTGCCAGCTCACGTGGGACAGGGGGAGAGACCCAGTACTTC. It specifies CASSRGTGGETQYF.

This clone was seen once. The V call is TRBV4-1, the J call TRBJ2-1; the D gene is possibly TRBD2 (7 bases). V was trimmed by 4 bases and J by 9 bases, leaving 19 bases between them. CDR1 and CDR2 from the germline V gene are MGHRA and YSYEKL. This CDR3 contains 15 residues. CDR3 sequence: CASSRTGEGGGEQFF. Here the CDR3 DNA reads TGCGCCAGCAGCCGTACCGGAGAAGGGGGGGGTGAGCAGTTCTTC.

This clone appeared a single time. CDR3 region: CASSIGWGRPGDYEQYF. CDR3 sequence (DNA): TGTGCCAGTAGTATTGGTTGGGGCCGTCCGGGCGATTACGAGCAGTACTTC. The rearrangement links TRBV19 to TRBJ2-7, with a weak D call TRBD1 (5 bases). From germline, CDR1 is LNHDA and CDR2 SQIVND (reference sequence). The CDR3 consists of 17 residues. Trimming stripped 3 bases from V and 4 bases from J, with 22 bases between.

The rearrangement uses TRBV5-1 and TRBJ1-1; D gene ambiguous. The CDR3 consists of 14 residues. Germline loops: CDR1 SGHRS, CDR2 YFSETQ. With 4 bases removed from V and 1 base from J, the gap between germline ends came to 11 bases. The CDR3 spells CASSAFSGNTEAFF. Here the CDR3 DNA reads TGCGCCAGCAGCGCCTTTAGTGGGAACACTGAAGCTTTCTTT.